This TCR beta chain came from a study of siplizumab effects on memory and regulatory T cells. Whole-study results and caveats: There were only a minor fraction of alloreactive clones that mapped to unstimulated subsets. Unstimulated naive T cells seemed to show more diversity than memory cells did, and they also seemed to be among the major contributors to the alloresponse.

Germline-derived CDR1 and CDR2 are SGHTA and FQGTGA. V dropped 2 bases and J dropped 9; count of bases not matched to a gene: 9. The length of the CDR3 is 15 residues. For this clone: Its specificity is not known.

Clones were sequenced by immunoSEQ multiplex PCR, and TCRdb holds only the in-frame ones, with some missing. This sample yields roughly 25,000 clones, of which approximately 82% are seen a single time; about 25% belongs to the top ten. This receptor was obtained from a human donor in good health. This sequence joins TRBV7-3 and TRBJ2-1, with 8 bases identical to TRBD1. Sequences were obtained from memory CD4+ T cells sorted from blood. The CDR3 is CASSLLGQGQGEQFF. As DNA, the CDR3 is TGTGCCAGCAGCTTACTTGGACAGGGCCAGGGTGAGCAGTTCTTC.